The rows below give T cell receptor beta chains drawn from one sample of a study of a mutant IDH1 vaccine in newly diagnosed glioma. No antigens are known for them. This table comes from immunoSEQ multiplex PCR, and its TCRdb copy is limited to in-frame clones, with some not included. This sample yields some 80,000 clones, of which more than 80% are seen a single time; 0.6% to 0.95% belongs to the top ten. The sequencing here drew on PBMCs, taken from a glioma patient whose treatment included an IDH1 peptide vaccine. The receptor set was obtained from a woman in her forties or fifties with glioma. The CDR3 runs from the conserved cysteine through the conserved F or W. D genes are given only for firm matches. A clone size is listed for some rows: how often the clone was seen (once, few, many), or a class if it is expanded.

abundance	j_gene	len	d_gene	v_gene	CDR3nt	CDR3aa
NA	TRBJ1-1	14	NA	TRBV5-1	TGCGCCAGCAGCTTGGAACACCCGAACACTGAAGCTTTCTTT	CASSLEHPNTEAFF
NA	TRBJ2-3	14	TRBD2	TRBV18	TGTGCCAGCTCACCTAGCGGGGTACGGGATACGCAGTATTTT	CASSPSGVRDTQYF
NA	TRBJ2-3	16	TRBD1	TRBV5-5	TGTGCCAGCAGTCTACAGGGGAGAGTGAGGGGAGATACGCAGTATTTT	CASSLQGRVRGDTQYF
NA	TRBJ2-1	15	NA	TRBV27	TGTGCCAGCAGTTCCAATGAAGCCGTGAACAATGAGCAGTTCTTC	CASSSNEAVNNEQFF
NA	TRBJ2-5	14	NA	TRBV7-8	TGTGCCAGCAGCTTGGGACCCACCCTGGAGACCCAGTACTTC	CASSLGPTLETQYF
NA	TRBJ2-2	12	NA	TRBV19	TGTGCCAGCAACAGGCGTCCCGGGGAGCTGTTTTTT	CASNRRPGELFF
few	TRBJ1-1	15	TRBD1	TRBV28	TGTGCCAGCAGTTACCCGACAGGGGGCCGTACTGAAGCTTTCTTT	CASSYPTGGRTEAFF
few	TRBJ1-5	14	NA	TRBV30	TGTGCCTGGAATAATGGCATCGTCAATCAGCCCCAGCATTTT	CAWNNGIVNQPQHF
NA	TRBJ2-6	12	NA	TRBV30	TGTGCCTGCCCCTCTGGGGCCAACGTCCTGACTTTC	CACPSGANVLTF
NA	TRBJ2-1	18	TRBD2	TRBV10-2	TGCGCCAGCAGTCGGACCGGGACTAGCGGGAGGACCTACAATGAGCAGTTCTTC	CASSRTGTSGRTYNEQFF
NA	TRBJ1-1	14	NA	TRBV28	TGTGCCAGCAGTCCTCAACACAAGAACACTGAAGCTTTCTTT	CASSPQHKNTEAFF
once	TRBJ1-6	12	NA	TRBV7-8	TGTGCCAGCAGGTCCTATAATTCACCCCTCCACTTT	CASRSYNSPLHF
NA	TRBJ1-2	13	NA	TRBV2	TGTGCCAGCAGTCCGGACACGGGTGGAGGCTACACCTTC	CASSPDTGGGYTF
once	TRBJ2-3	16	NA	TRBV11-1	TGTGCCAGCAGCCCAGCGCGCGGTCGGGGCACAGATACGCAGTATTTT	CASSPARGRGTDTQYF
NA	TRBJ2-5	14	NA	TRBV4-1	TGCGCCAGCAGCCAACTTGAGAGGAGAGAGACCCAGTACTTC	CASSQLERRETQYF
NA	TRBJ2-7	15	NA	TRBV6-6	TGTGCCAGCAGTCCCGAGCTAGCGTATTCCTACGAGCAGTACTTC	CASSPELAYSYEQYF
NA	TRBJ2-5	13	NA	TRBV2	TGTGCCAGCAGTGATGGGGGGATGGAGACCCAGTACTTC	CASSDGGMETQYF
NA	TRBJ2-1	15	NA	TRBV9	TGTGCCAGCAGCGTAGGCCCAGGGCGGAACGATGAGCAGTTCTTC	CASSVGPGRNDEQFF
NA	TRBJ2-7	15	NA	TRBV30	TGTGCCTGGAGTTCCCCGGGACATACCACCTACGAGCAGTACTTC	CAWSSPGHTTYEQYF
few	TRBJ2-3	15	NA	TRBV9	TGTGCCAGCAGCGTAGCTGTGGACGCCACAGATACGCAGTATTTT	CASSVAVDATDTQYF
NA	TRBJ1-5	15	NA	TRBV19	TGTGCCAGTAGTCATGCAGGGCACTACAATCAGCCCCAGCATTTT	CASSHAGHYNQPQHF
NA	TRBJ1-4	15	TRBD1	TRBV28	TGTGCCAGCAGTTCACCAGGGGGGGCTAATGAAAAACTGTTTTTT	CASSSPGGANEKLFF